The 32 T cell receptor beta chains presented below share a single source sample, sequenced in a study of blood T cell repertoires in COVID-19 (dated by TCRdb to 2019 to 2021). The library came from the immunoSEQ multiplex PCR assay. TCRdb took over this immuneACCESS table, retaining in-frame rearrangements with V and J assigned. Such tables are incomplete; in checked studies, under half of the missing clones stem from an unresolved V gene, and the remainder is unexplained. The sample table shows 380,000 or so clones, and approximately 87% are seen once. The ten largest clones capture 1.3% of the sample. The sequencing sample was made of PBMCs or T cells enriched from blood (not recorded which). Receptor source: a man aged 30-40 years who had recovered from COVID-19.

The chain couples TRBV5-1 to TRBJ2-4; tentatively, D is TRBD2 (6 bases). Between the trimmed V and J ends, which lost 4 bases and 0 bases, there was a span of 20 bases. There are 18 residues in the CDR3. Germline V gene lookup returns CDR1 SGHRS and CDR2 YFSETQ. The CDR3 nucleotides read TGCGCCAGCAGCCCGGGGGTTCTAACTGATCTAGCCAAAAACATTCAGTACTTC. As protein: CASSPGVLTDLAKNIQYF.

This rearrangement joins TRBV19 to TRBJ2-7; 10 nucleotides agree with TRBD2. The CDR3 loop spans 15 amino acids. Looked up from germline, CDR1 is LNHDA and CDR2 is SQIVND (reference sequence). Trimming at V came to 1 base and at J to 1 base, leaving 1 base not matched to a gene. CDR3 DNA: TGTGCCAGTAGTATAGCAGCGGGGGGGTCCTACGAGCAGTACTTC. As protein: CASSIAAGGSYEQYF.

This sequence joins TRBV27 and TRBJ2-7; a weak D match, TRBD1 (5 bases). The V gene lost 6 bases and the J gene lost 3 bases, with 12 bases spanning the gap. This CDR3 region has 13 residues. From germline, CDR1 is MNHEY and CDR2 SMNVEV (reference sequence). The DNA of the CDR3 is TGTGCCAGCAGCCCGGACAATTACTACGAGCAGTACTTC. As protein: CASSPDNYYEQYF.

The J gene is TRBJ1-6, the V gene TRBV5-6, with D perhaps matching TRBD1 (6 bases). Germline loops: CDR1 SGHDT, CDR2 YYEEEE. The CDR3 is made up of 15 amino acids. V was pared by 1 base and J by 10 bases, with 15 bases between. CDR3 amino acids: CASSLTGLIISPLHF. In nucleotides, the CDR3 is TGTGCCAGCAGCTTGACAGGGTTGATTATCTCACCCCTCCACTTT. Full variable domain (remainder filled in from reference TRBV5-6 and TRBJ1-6): DAGVTQSPTHLIKTRGQQVTLRCSPKSGHDTVSWYQQALGQGPQFIFQYYEEEERQRGNFPDRFSGHQFPNYSSELNVNALLLGDSALYLCASSLTGLIISPLHFGNGTRLTVT.

The rearrangement uses TRBV19 and TRBJ2-1, with D perhaps matching TRBD1 (7 bases). V was clipped by 2 bases and J by 6 bases, with 11 bases between them. The CDR3 extends over 14 amino acids. The V gene's germline CDR1 is LNHDA and CDR2 SQIVND (reference sequence). The CDR3 is CASSISGGGNEQFF. CDR3 sequence (DNA): TGTGCCAGTAGTATATCAGGGGGAGGCAATGAGCAGTTCTTC.

This clone is a singleton in its sample. CDR3 loop: CASSYHKGTTAGEAFF. The CDR3 coding sequence is TGTGCCAGCAGCTATCATAAGGGGACAACGGCCGGTGAAGCTTTCTTT. The chain uses TRBV6-2 or TRBV6-3 and TRBJ1-1, with a weak D call TRBD1 (6 bases). Germline-derived CDR1 and CDR2 are MNHEY and SVGEGT. The CDR3 consists of 16 residues. V was trimmed by 6 bases and J by 7 bases, leaving 24 bases between them.

This rearrangement joins TRBV2 to TRBJ1-5; D is unclear. The CDR3 sequence is 13 residues long. The germline V gene has CDR1 SNHLY and CDR2 FYNNEI. Trimming pared 7 bases from V and 2 bases from J, leaving 9 bases between. Here the CDR3 reads CASTLEGNQPQHF. CDR3 bases: TGTGCCAGCACTCTGGAGGGCAATCAGCCCCAGCATTTT.

This chain connects TRBV19 to TRBJ1-5; tentatively, D is TRBD1 (5 bases). This CDR3 is 13 amino acids long. Germline loops: CDR1 LNHDA, CDR2 SQIVND (reference sequence). Trimming removed 10 bases at V and 2 bases at J, with 12 bases between. DNA for the CDR3: TGTGCCACCACAGGAATAGGCAATCAGCCCCAGCATTTT. This encodes CATTGIGNQPQHF.

The chain employs TRBV9 and TRBJ1-2, with D uncertain. The CDR3 has 12 amino acids. Per germline, CDR1 SGDLS and CDR2 YYNGEE. The germline V and J ends were trimmed by 7 bases and 2 bases, with 9 bases remaining between them. The CDR3 bases are TGTGCCAGCCAAAGCGGCAACTATGGCTACACCTTC. Its protein product is CASQSGNYGYTF.

The chain's CDR3 is CASSMTGQGKQYF. The CDR3 nucleotides read TGTGCCAGCAGCATGACCGGACAGGGTAAGCAGTACTTC. The chain has TRBV11-2 and TRBJ2-7, with 8 bases identical to TRBD1. The germline CDR1 and CDR2 sequences are SGHAT and FQNNGV. Losses at the gene ends were 5 bases for V and 8 bases for J; bases not matched to a gene: 8. This CDR3 contains 13 residues.

In the case of this clone: In the same sample, other DNA sequences code for this CDR3. The genes are TRBV18 and TRBJ1-2; D is perhaps TRBD1 (6 bases). The CDR3 covers 14 residues. V dropped 2 bases and J dropped 4 bases, with 11 bases sitting between them. Germline CDR1 reads KGHSH; CDR2 reads LQKENI. CDR3 amino acids: CASSPSTGIYGYTF. CDR3 in DNA: TGTGCCAGCTCACCATCAACAGGGATCTATGGCTACACCTTC. Together with reference TRBV18 and TRBJ1-2, the CDR3 gives the full variable domain: NAGVMQNPRHLVRRRGQEARLRCSPMKGHSHVYWYRQLPEEGLKFMVYLQKENIIDESGMPKERFSAEFPKEGPSILRIQQVVRGDSAAYFCASSPSTGIYGYTFGSGTRLTVV.

Written as DNA, the CDR3 is TGCGCCAGCAGCCAACAGGAGCCAGGGGGCTACACCTTC. Encoded protein: CASSQQEPGGYTF. The gene calls are TRBV4-1 and TRBJ1-2; D is perhaps TRBD1 (5 bases). The CDR3 extends over 13 amino acids. Germline V gene sequence: CDR1 MGHRA, CDR2 YSYEKL. The V gene lost 2 bases and the J gene lost 8 bases, with 12 bases spanning the gap.

V is TRBV9 and J is TRBJ2-3; D call uncertain. The CDR3 length is 14 residues. The V end was cut by 3 bases, the J end by 0 bases, with 8 bases between. In germline, CDR1 is SGDLS, CDR2 YYNGEE. CDR3 bases: TGTGCCAGCAGCGCAGAGACTAGCACAGATACGCAGTATTTT. Residues: CASSAETSTDTQYF.

This rearrangement joins TRBV5-1 to TRBJ1-2; D unclear. CDR3 size: 16 residues. Germline values: CDR1 SGHRS, CDR2 YFSETQ. V was shortened by 4 bases and J by 8 bases, with 24 bases between the two germline ends. The CDR3 nucleotides read TGCGCCAGCAGCCCCGCCGTCGGTGGTACGGTTCGGGGCTACACCTTC. Its translation is CASSPAVGGTVRGYTF.

Of note for this clone: The sample has other DNA sequences that encode this CDR3 too. V usage is TRBV5-1 and J usage is TRBJ2-7; D is possibly TRBD1 (5 bases). The CDR3 is 12 amino acids. Germline V gene lookup returns CDR1 SGHRS and CDR2 YFSETQ. The V gene lost 1 base and the J gene lost 4 bases, with 6 bases spanning the gap. The CDR3 DNA reads TGCGCCAGCAGCTTGACAGGATACGAGCAGTACTTC. Residues: CASSLTGYEQYF. The variable domain in full, completed from reference TRBV5-1 and TRBJ2-7, reads KAGVTQTPRYLIKTRGQQVTLSCSPISGHRSVSWYQQTPGQGLQFLFEYFSETQRNKGNFPGRFSGRQFSNSRSEMNVSTLELGDSALYLCASSLTGYEQYFGPGTRLTVT.

The chain uses TRBV4-1 and TRBJ1-2, with D unclear. Trimming stripped 1 base from V and 6 bases from J, with 6 bases between. This CDR3 has 12 residues. Germline lookup yields CDR1 MGHRA and CDR2 YSYEKL. The CDR3 protein is CASSQVGDGYTF. The CDR3, as DNA: TGCGCCAGCAGCCAAGTCGGGGATGGCTACACCTTC.

This clone was detected a few times. V is TRBV7-2 and J is TRBJ2-5; D gene uncertain. The V gene's germline CDR1 is SGHTA and CDR2 FQGNSA. CDR3 size: 9 residues. The CDR3: CGGNLAQYF. In DNA, the CDR3 is TGTGGAGGAAACTTGGCCCAGTACTTC.

The chain links TRBV19 to TRBJ2-3; 7 bases fit TRBD2. Germline-derived CDR1 and CDR2 are LNHDA and SQIVND (reference sequence). This CDR3 spans 14 amino acids. Trimming took 4 bases from V and 5 from J; bases not matched to a gene: 6. Here the CDR3 reads CASSKAGLGDTQYF. CDR3 in DNA: TGTGCCAGTAGTAAAGCGGGGTTAGGAGATACGCAGTATTTT. Together with reference TRBV19 and TRBJ2-3, the CDR3 gives the full variable domain: DGGITQSPKYLFRKEGQNVTLSCEQNLNHDAMYWYRQDPGQGLRLIYYSQIVNDFQKGDIAEGYSVSREKKESFPLTVTSAQKNPTAFYLCASSKAGLGDTQYFGPGTRLTVL.

CDR3 DNA sequence: TGTGCCAGCAGAAGTGACAGGACTAGCAATCAGCCCCAGCATTTT. It encodes CASRSDRTSNQPQHF. The chain joins TRBV6-5 to TRBJ1-5; TRBD1 is a possible D gene (6 bases). Trimming left V 6 bases short and J 0 bases short, with 12 bases between. The CDR3 contains 15 residues. CDR1 is MNHEY and CDR2 is SVGAGI in the germline V gene.

The chain joins TRBV29-1 to TRBJ1-1; no clear D. Trimming cost V 1 base and J 4 bases, with 4 bases left between them. Per germline, CDR1 SQVTM and CDR2 ANQGSEA. The CDR3 length is 11 residues. The CDR3 sequence is CSVEAGTEAFF. The CDR3 DNA reads as TGCAGCGTTGAAGCAGGCACTGAAGCTTTCTTT.

The chain recombines TRBV4-1 with TRBJ2-2; 7 positions match TRBD1. Germline assignment: CDR1 MGHRA and CDR2 YSYEKL. After removal of 1 base from V and 5 bases from J, the junction contained 7 bases not matched to a gene. This CDR3 has 16 amino acids. The CDR3 DNA follows: TGCGCCAGCAGCCAAGCACTGGACAGGCAGACCGGGGAGCTGTTTTTT. Its translation is CASSQALDRQTGELFF.

This clone was seen a few times. V usage is TRBV5-4 and J usage is TRBJ2-2; 8 nucleotides line up with TRBD1. V shed 0 bases and J 3 bases; nucleotides not matched to a gene: 1. CDR3 length: 15 residues. Germline values: CDR1 SGHNT, CDR2 YYREEE (reference sequence). In DNA, the CDR3 is TGTGCCAGCAGCTTGGGACAGGGGCACACCGGGGAGCTGTTTTTT. Translating it yields CASSLGQGHTGELFF.

The V and J genes are TRBV15 and TRBJ1-2; D ambiguous. This CDR3 spans 14 amino acids. Germline values: CDR1 LNHNV, CDR2 YYDKDF (reference sequence). The ends were cut back, 1 base at V and 4 bases at J, with 10 bases in the middle. The CDR3 spells CATSRGGLGYGYTF. The CDR3 DNA reads TGTGCCACCAGCAGAGGAGGACTAGGCTATGGCTACACCTTC.

The chain has TRBV7-2 and TRBJ1-2; D is uncertain. The CDR3 loop spans 13 amino acids. The V gene lost 3 bases and the J gene lost 8 bases, with 13 bases spanning the gap. Germline V gene lookup returns CDR1 SGHTA and CDR2 FQGNSA. This CDR3 reads CASSFEAPLGYTF. Here the CDR3 DNA reads TGTGCCAGCAGCTTCGAAGCCCCCCTCGGCTACACCTTC.

V usage is TRBV21-1 and J usage is TRBJ2-2; the D call of TRBD2 is as the table states it, not checked on the DNA. TRBV21-1 is listed as a pseudogene. This CDR3 has 15 residues. The CDR3 spells CASSKIERGTGELFF. CDR3 sequence (DNA): TGTGCCAGCAGCAAAATAGAACGGGGCACCGGGGAGCTGTTTTTT.

This sequence joins TRBV19 and TRBJ2-1; D might be TRBD1 (6 bases). Trimming removed 6 bases from V and 10 bases from J, with 16 bases in between. Germline assignment: CDR1 LNHDA and CDR2 SQIVND (reference sequence). This CDR3 spans 13 amino acids. The chain's CDR3 is CASSTTRDTEQFF. CDR3 DNA sequence: TGTGCCAGTAGCACTACCCGGGACACCGAGCAGTTCTTC.

The chain has TRBV4-1 and TRBJ1-5; the match to TRBD1 covers 10 bases. The CDR3 sequence is 15 residues long. V was clipped by 3 bases and J by 2 bases; unmatched bases: 1. Germline V gene sequence: CDR1 MGHRA, CDR2 YSYEKL. CDR3 loop: CASSQGQGRNQPQHF. CDR3 bases: TGCGCCAGCAGCCAGGGACAGGGGCGCAATCAGCCCCAGCATTTT.

The chain links TRBV7-3 to TRBJ2-7; no reliable D call. Germline V CDR1 and CDR2: SGHTA, FQGTGA. Trimming took 0 bases from V and 3 from J, leaving 15 bases between them. The CDR3 runs 16 residues. The chain's CDR3 is CASSLTGVTNSYEQYF. In DNA, the CDR3 is TGTGCCAGCAGCTTAACAGGCGTCACAAACAGCTACGAGCAGTACTTC.

This rearrangement joins TRBV10-2 to TRBJ1-5; possibly TRBD1 for D (5 bases). Germline V gives CDR1 WSHSY, CDR2 SAAADI. The CDR3 extends over 15 amino acids. Trimming pared 2 bases from V and 4 bases from J, leaving 12 bases between. The CDR3 DNA reads as TGCGCCAGCAGTGAGGGGGCAGTTGGGAATCAGCCCCAGCATTTT. This gives the protein CASSEGAVGNQPQHF.

The CDR3 region is CASKEGQGSREPQHF. CDR3 DNA sequence: TGTGCCAGTAAAGAAGGCCAGGGCTCGCGAGAACCCCAGCATTTT. This chain joins TRBV19 and TRBJ1-5; TRBD1 might be the D (5 bases). V lost 7 bases and J 10 bases, leaving 23 bases between the germline ends. CDR3 length: 15 residues. The germline V gene encodes CDR1 LNHDA and CDR2 SQIVND (reference sequence).

The chain uses TRBV27 and TRBJ1-2; TRBD1 matches at 9 bases. J lost 8 bases, V lost 8 bases, and 9 bases had no gene match. The CDR3 loop spans 13 amino acids. The germline CDR1 and CDR2 sequences are MNHEY and SMNVEV (reference sequence). The CDR3 nucleotides are TGTGCCAGCGGATCTTCGGACAGGGGCGGCTACACCTTC. It specifies CASGSSDRGGYTF.

The rearrangement links TRBV7-6 to TRBJ1-3, with 9 nucleotides matching TRBD1. This CDR3 is built from 18 residues. V shed 5 bases, J shed 4 bases, and the junction held 15 bases outside the gene matches. CDR1 and CDR2 from the germline V gene are SGHVS and FNYEAQ. The CDR3 protein is CASSPGQGKGLPGNTIYF. DNA for the CDR3: TGTGCCAGCAGCCCGGGACAGGGAAAGGGTCTGCCGGGAAACACCATATATTTT.